This TCR beta chain was retrieved from a study of shared clonotypes between healthy human individuals. Regarding the study as a whole: Depth of sequencing was expected to influence donor clonotype sharing.

Ten immunoSEQ deep assay plates were used to sequence the DNA of unsorted PBMCs. The repertoire was sequenced with immunoSEQ multiplex PCR; TCRdb's copy has only in-frame clones and lacks some. The repertoire holds fewer than 650,000 clones, with roughly 79% as singletons. A note on this clone: Its antigen is as yet unknown.

Trimming removed 3 bases at V and 4 bases at J, with 13 bases between. CDR3 length equals 15 residues. Germline V gene lookup returns CDR1 SGHTA and CDR2 FQGNSA. The sequence was obtained from a woman aged 40-49 years in good health. Some clones in this sample may be carry-over from other donors' samples. The sequenced sample was PBMCs. The genes are TRBV7-2 and TRBJ1-3; D perhaps matches TRBD1 (5 bases). CDR3 nucleotide sequence: TGTGCCAGCAGCTTGGCCTTGGGGCCGGGAAACACCATATATTTT. Its protein product is CASSLALGPGNTIYF.